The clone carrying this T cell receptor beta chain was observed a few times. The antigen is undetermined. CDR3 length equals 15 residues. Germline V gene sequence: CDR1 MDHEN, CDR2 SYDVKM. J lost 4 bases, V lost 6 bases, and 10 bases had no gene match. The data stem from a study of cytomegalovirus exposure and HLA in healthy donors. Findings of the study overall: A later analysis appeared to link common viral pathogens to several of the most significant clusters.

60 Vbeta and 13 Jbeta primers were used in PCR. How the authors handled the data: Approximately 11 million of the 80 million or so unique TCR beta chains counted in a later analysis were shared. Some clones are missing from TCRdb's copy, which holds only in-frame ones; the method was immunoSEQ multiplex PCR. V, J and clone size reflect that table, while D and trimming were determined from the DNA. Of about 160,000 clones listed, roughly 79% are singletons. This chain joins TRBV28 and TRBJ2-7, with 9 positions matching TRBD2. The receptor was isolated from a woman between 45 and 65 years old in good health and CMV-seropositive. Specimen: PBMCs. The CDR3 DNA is TGTGCCAGCAGCAGCGGGGGGCTTGCTCGTTACGAGCAGTACTTC. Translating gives CASSSGGLARYEQYF.